This T cell receptor beta chain is drawn from a study of blood T cell repertoires in COVID-19. Looking at the study overall: Some COVID-19 samples were acute and others convalescent; all came from the United States, Italy and Spain.

TCRdb keeps only in-frame clones here, not all; method: immunoSEQ multiplex PCR. The table has 150,000 to 200,000 clones, approximately 80% seen once. Trimming at V came to 4 bases and at J to 4 bases, leaving 10 bases not matched to a gene. The V gene's germline CDR1 is SGHRS and CDR2 YFSETQ. The CDR3 is 15 residues long. Individuals aged about 18 to 100 years were recruited from roughly 23 US areas. In Cohort 3, a recovered donor had either two negative PCRs, clearance, or symptom resolution. This receptor was obtained from a man in his forties who had recovered from COVID-19. The sequencing sample was made of PBMCs or T cells enriched from blood (not recorded which). The V call is TRBV5-1, the J call TRBJ1-1; 7 bases fit TRBD1. The CDR3 loop reads CASSRFRQGGTEAFF. For the CDR3, the DNA is TGCGCCAGCAGCCGCTTTAGGCAGGGGGGCACTGAAGCTTTCTTT.